The entry that follows covers one TCR beta chain sequence. Antigen: not known. The germline V gene encodes CDR1 MNHEY and CDR2 SVGAGI. The CDR3 is 16 residues long. The V segment lost 3 bases and the J segment 4 bases; nucleotides outside the gene matches: 8. The data stem from a study of cytotoxic CD8 clonotypes in ibrutinib-treated CLL. The study, taken as a whole, reports: Sustained-remission and progressing patients' sampling times differed.

The protocol was immunoSEQ multiplex PCR, while the TCRdb copy is restricted to in-frame clones and leaves out a portion. The sample includes 300,000 to 400,000 clones, 60% to 80% seen only once; the top ten take 6% to 6.5%. The rearrangement joins TRBV6-5 to TRBJ2-2; TRBD1 matches 7 bases. Sample: PBMCs, taken after 36 months of ibrutinib treatment. The receptor was isolated from a human donor with chronic lymphocytic leukemia. For the CDR3, the DNA is TGTGCCAGCAGTTATGGGACAGTGACGCCCACCGGGGAGCTGTTTTTT. This codes for CASSYGTVTPTGELFF.